This T cell receptor beta chain was profiled in a study of beta chain features in type 1 diabetes. With respect to this clone: What it binds is unknown.

As every portion of the isolated RNA was reverse transcribed, the sequencing read expressed TCRB transcripts. The table came from immunoSEQ multiplex PCR; TCRdb's copy has only in-frame clones and leaves some out. Of 500,000 to 700,000 clones in the sample, about 16% were seen once. The V gene's germline CDR1 is SQVTM and CDR2 ANQGSEA. With 4 bases clipped from V and 6 bases from J, the junction kept 10 bases outside the gene matches. The CDR3 totals 14 residues. Study-level results: A potential PCR bias toward shorter templates would be equal in patient and control samples. The naive, central memory and Treg TCRB repertoires looked more alike in patients than they did in healthy donors.

The source material was naive CD4+ T cells from blood. The chain joins TRBV29-1 to TRBJ2-7; 9 nucleotides align to TRBD2. The TCR originated in a man aged 18 to 29 in good health. CDR3 in amino acids: CSVAEKTLAGEQYF. The CDR3 coding sequence is TGCAGCGTTGCGGAGAAGACACTAGCGGGCGAGCAGTACTTC.